Shown below are 5 T cell receptor beta chains from a single sample sequenced in a study of early T cells in non-severe SARS-CoV-2 infection. Via MiXCR, TCRdb re-called the 5' RACE reads, giving one row per CDR3 protein. The table lists approximately 50,000 distinct CDR3 sequences, roughly 8.2% of them singletons. The sequenced material came from whole blood. These receptors were taken from an adult who was a healthcare worker with PCR-confirmed SARS-CoV-2 infection or an uninfected control (not recorded which).

V gene TRBV11-2 combines with J gene TRBJ2-7; D perhaps matches TRBD2 (7 bases). The germline V gene has CDR1 SGHAT and CDR2 FQNNGV. Trimming took off 3 bases at V and 5 bases at J, with 14 bases between the two ends. The CDR3 has 14 residues. This chain's CDR3 is CASSFGGLVNEQYF. CDR3 bases: TGTGCCAGCAGCTTCGGGGGGCTGGTTAACGAGCAGTACTTC.

This clonotype was seen more than once but under ten times. The chain is built from TRBV5-1 and TRBJ2-1, with TRBD2 identical over 12 bases. Per germline, CDR1 SGHRS and CDR2 YFSETQ. The CDR3 contains 18 residues. The V segment lost 3 bases and the J segment 0 bases; nucleotides outside the gene matches: 7. DNA of the CDR3: TGCGCCAGCAGCTCGCTACGGACTAGCGGGATCTCCTACAATGAGCAGTTCTTC. Its translation is CASSSLRTSGISYNEQFF.

At least ten counts were recorded for this clonotype. J is TRBJ2-3 and V is TRBV20-1, with 7 positions matching TRBD1. J gave up 0 bases and V 6 bases, and 9 bases lay outside the gene matches. This CDR3 is 15 amino acids long. Germline-derived CDR1 and CDR2 are DFQATT and SNEGSKA (reference sequence). The CDR3 is CSAPLGQTSTDTQYF. Here the CDR3 DNA reads TGCAGTGCCCCGCTGGGACAGACTAGCACAGATACGCAGTATTTT.

This chain joins TRBV14 and TRBJ2-7; 8 nucleotides line up with TRBD2. Germline CDR1 is SGHDN and CDR2 is FVKESK. The CDR3 runs 15 residues. Trimming took 3 bases from V and 0 from J; bases not matched to a gene: 4. The CDR3 reads CASSHIGTSSYEQYF. CDR3 bases: TGTGCCAGCAGCCATATCGGGACTAGCTCCTACGAGCAGTACTTC.

This clonotype has a count of ten or more. The rearrangement uses TRBV7-2 and TRBJ2-3; TRBD2 might be the D (6 bases). Germline loops: CDR1 SGHTA, CDR2 FQGNSA. The CDR3 runs 15 residues. Trimming took off 6 bases at V and 7 bases at J, with 20 bases between the two ends. CDR3 coding DNA: TGTGCCAGCAGTTCTGGGGGGACCATGATCAATACGCAGTATTTT. This translates into CASSSGGTMINTQYF.